Detailed here is one T cell receptor beta chain. It lacks a known antigen. Per-base qualities were not stored, and no clone one base away is much larger. This record comes from a study of blood T cells in healthy people across ages (dated by TCRdb to the mid-2010s). Broadly, across the study: In model experiments, template switching captured about one uniquely barcoded TCR beta cDNA molecule for every two T cells. The donors were divided into four age groups: young (average approximately 17 years), middle-aged (about 40), aged (about 62) and long-lived (nearly 85). Using deep sequencing normalized with unique cDNA molecular identifiers, the study measured how TCR beta repertoire diversity changes with age. To avoid experimental bias, donors of different ages were distributed randomly across sequencing lanes. Two additional independent replicas of 1 million unique cDNA reads from the same blood draw were analyzed for two donors (one aged 18 to 30 and one aged 80 or older).

The roughly 39 donors, aged roughly 6 to 100 years, were systemically healthy Caucasian individuals from Russia. Each donor gave 8 to 10 milliliters of peripheral blood, collected into EDTA-treated Vacutainer tubes. Ficoll-Paque density-gradient centrifugation was used to isolate PBMCs, with at least 7 million per sample. Trizol reagent was used to extract total RNA from the PBMCs, yielding at least 6 micrograms per sample. For every donor, flow cytometry on a PBMC aliquot measured the percentage of naive CD45RAhigh/CD27high T cells. Study-level results and caveats: There was a strong correlation between observed TCR beta diversity and the percentage of naive T cells measured by flow cytometry. Compared with the aged group, the long-lived group had more naive CD4+ T cells, fewer expanded clones and increased TCR diversity, suggesting age selection. Estimates of total diversity based on one million sequenced T cells were considered lower bounds and underestimates. As age increased, observed TCR beta diversity per million T cells dropped in a roughly linear way, and a significant reduction was already evident by age 40. Because donor CMV infection status was unknown, age-related changes in expanded clonotypes were potentially confounded. Bulk unsorted PBMC profiling prevented conclusive comparison of naive and antigen-experienced compartments.

Library generation was performed with 5' RACE. The sequencer was an Illumina HiSeq 2500. The second PCR ran for roughly 7 to 12 cycles and used a J-beta primer mix along with a sample-barcoded 5' primer. A unique molecular identifier was introduced onto each TCR beta cDNA molecule by a template-switch 5' adaptor carrying 12 random nucleotides. At least 3 million CDR3-containing paired-end reads were obtained from each sample. All of the RNA was converted into first-strand cDNA using the Mint cDNA synthesis kit, with a TRBC-specific oligonucleotide serving as the primer. All cDNA was treated with uracil-DNA glycosylase and then went through a first 18-cycle PCR with the universal primers M1SS and BC2_uni_R. The study's processing was this. Each sample was normalized by randomly selecting 1 million high-quality reads, each carrying a distinct molecular identifier. Reads with shared molecular identifiers were discarded instead of being binned into consensus sequences. MiTCR, run with a Q25 quality threshold and the strictest error-elimination algorithm, handled CDR3 identification, clonotype clustering and error correction. A nonparametric unseen species model with Euler transformation was used to estimate lower-bound total TCR beta diversity. Using fastp at Q25 and MiXCR, TCRdb reprocessed the public reads and kept productive beta chains. For every CDR3 protein sequence, its rows merge into one entry that carries the most common genes and DNA. These V and J calls are TCRdb output, not the study's own analysis. The sample table contains about 1 million distinct CDR3 sequences; only one count was recorded for around 45% of them. The ten top clones hold approximately 20% of the sample.

The sequence derives from a woman aged 55-69 years in good health. Sequenced material: blood.

The CDR3 here reads CSASERITYYEQYF. In nucleotides, the sequence is TGCAGTGCTAGCGAGCGGATTACCTACTACGAGCAGTACTTC. The V and J genes are TRBV20-1 and TRBJ2-7, and perhaps TRBD2 as D gene, on 5 matching bases. Spanning cysteine to phenylalanine, the CDR3 consists of 14 amino acids. Only CDR3 DNA is held: 42 bases, read in frame from base 1. The germline V gene (reference sequence) sets CDR1 to DFQATT and CDR2 to SNEGSKA. V was cut back by 3 bases and J by 3 bases, leaving a gap of 15 bases between them.